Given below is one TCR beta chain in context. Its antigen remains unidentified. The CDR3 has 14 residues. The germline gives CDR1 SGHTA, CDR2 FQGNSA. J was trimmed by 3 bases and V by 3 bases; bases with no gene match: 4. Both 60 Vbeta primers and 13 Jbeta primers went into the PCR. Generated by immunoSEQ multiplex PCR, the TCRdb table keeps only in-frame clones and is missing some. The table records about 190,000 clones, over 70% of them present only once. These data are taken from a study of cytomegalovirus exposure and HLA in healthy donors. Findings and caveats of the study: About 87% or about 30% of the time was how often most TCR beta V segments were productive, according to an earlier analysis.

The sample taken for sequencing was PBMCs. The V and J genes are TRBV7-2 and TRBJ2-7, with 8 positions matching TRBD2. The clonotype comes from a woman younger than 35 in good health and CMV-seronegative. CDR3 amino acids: CASSLEAGDYEQYF. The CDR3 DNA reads TGTGCCAGCAGCTTGGAAGCGGGAGACTACGAGCAGTACTTC.